This T cell receptor beta chain emerged from a study of metastatic and nonmetastatic thyroid tumors. In the case of this clone: What it recognizes is unknown.

The CDR3 contains 15 residues. The V gene's germline CDR1 is MGHDK and CDR2 SYGVNS. V was pared by 5 bases and J by 1 base, with 14 bases between. Among the patients, none had received any treatment before thyroid surgery. Study-wide findings and caveats: Across blood and tumor, TCR beta diversity in malignant thyroid tumors was reportedly significantly higher than in benign nodules.

MiXCR re-clonotyped the PCR reads for TCRdb. The data hold 20,000 to 25,000 clones, with about 20% observed a single time. Source material: adjacent normal tissue. The chain links TRBV25-1 to TRBJ1-1; a weak D match, TRBD1 (6 bases). The clonotype was recovered from a female donor with papillary thyroid cancer or a benign thyroid nodule (not recorded which). Some clones in this sample may be carry-over from other donors' samples. CDR3 bases: TGTGCCAGCAGTCATTCCGGGACACCGAACACTGAAGCTTTCTTT. Translated: CASSHSGTPNTEAFF.